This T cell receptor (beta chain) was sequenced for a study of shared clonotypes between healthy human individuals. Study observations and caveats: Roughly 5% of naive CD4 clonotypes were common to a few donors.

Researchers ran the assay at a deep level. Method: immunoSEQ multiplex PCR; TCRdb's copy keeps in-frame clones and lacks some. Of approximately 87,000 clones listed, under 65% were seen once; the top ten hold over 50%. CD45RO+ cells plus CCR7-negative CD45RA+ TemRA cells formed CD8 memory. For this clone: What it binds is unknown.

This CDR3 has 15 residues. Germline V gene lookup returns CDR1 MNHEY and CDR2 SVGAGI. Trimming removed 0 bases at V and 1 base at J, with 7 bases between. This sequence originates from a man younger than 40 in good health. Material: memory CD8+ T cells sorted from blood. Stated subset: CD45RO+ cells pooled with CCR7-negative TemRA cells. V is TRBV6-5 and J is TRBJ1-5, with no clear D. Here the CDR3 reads CASSYSTESNQPQHF. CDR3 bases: TGTGCCAGCAGTTACTCAACAGAGAGCAATCAGCCCCAGCATTTT.